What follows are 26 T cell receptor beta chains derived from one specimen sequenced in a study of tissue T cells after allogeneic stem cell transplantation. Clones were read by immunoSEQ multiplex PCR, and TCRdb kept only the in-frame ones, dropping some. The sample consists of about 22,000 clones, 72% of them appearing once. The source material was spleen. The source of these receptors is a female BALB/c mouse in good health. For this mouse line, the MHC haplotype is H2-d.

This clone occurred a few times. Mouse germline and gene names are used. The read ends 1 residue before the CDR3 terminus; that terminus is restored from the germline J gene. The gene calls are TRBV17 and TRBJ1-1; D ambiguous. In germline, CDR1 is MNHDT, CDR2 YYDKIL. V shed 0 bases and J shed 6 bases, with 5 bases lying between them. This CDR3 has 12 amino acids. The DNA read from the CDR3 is TGTGCTAGCAGTAGAGATGGGGCAGAAGTCTTC. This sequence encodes CASSRDGAEVF. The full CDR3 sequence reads CASSRDGAEVFF.

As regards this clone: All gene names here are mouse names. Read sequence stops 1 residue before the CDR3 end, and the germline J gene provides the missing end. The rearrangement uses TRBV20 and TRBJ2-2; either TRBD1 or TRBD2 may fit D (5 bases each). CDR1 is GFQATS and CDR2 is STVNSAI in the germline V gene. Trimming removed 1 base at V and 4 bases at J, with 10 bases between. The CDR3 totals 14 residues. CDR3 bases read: TGTGGTGCTAGGGGGGGCGCTGCCACCGGGCAGCTCTAC. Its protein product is CGARGGAATGQLY. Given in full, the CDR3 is CGARGGAATGQLYF.

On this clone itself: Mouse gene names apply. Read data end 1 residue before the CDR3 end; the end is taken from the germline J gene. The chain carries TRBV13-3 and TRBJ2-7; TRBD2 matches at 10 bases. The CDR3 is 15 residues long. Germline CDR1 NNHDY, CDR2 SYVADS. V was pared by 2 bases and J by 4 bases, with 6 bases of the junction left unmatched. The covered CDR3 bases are TGTGCCAGCAGTGAGGGTGACTGGGGGGTTTATGAACAGTAC. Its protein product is CASSEGDWGVYEQY. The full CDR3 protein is CASSEGDWGVYEQYF.

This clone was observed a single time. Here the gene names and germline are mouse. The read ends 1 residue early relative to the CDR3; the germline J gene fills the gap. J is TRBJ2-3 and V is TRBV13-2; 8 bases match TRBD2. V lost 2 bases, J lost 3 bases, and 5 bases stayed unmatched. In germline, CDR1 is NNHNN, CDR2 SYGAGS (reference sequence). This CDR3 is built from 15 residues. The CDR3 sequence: CASGEISGGAETLYF. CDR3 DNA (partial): TGTGCCAGCGGTGAAATCTCTGGGGGGGCAGAAACGCTGTAT.

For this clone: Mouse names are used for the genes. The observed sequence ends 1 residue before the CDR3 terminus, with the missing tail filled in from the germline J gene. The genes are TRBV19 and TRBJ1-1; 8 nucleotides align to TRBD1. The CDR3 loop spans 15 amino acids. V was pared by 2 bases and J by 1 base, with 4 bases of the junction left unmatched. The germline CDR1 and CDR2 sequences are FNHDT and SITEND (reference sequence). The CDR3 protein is CASSMTGEGNTEVFF. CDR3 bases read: TGTGCCAGCAGTATGACAGGGGAAGGGAACACAGAAGTCTTC.

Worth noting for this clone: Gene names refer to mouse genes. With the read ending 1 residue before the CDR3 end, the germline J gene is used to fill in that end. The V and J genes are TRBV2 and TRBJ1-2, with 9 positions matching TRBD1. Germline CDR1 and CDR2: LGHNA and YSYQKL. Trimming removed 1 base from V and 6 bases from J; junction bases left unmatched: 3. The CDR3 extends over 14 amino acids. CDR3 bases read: TGTGCCAGCAGCCAAGTGGGACAGGGACCCGACTACACC. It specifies CASSQVGQGPDYT. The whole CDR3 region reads CASSQVGQGPDYTF.

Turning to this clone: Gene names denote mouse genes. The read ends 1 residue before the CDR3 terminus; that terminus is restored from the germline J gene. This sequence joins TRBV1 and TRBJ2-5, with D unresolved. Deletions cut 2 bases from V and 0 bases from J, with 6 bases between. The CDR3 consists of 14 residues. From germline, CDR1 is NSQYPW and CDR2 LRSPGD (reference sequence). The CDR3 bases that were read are TGCACCTGCAGTGCACCGGACAACCAAGACACCCAGTAC. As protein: CTCSAPDNQDTQY. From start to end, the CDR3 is CTCSAPDNQDTQYF.

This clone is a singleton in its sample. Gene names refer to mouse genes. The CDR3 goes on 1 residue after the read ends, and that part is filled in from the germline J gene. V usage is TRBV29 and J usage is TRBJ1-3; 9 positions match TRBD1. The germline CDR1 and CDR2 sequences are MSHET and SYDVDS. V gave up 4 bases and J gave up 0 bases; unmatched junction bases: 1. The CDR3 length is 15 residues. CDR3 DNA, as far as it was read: TGTGCTAGCAGTTGGGACAGGGATTCTGGAAATACGCTCTAT. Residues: CASSWDRDSGNTLY. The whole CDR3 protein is CASSWDRDSGNTLYF. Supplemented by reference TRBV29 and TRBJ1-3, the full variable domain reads DMKVTQMPRYLIKRMGENVLLECGQDMSHETMYWYRQDPGLGLQLIYISYDVDSNSEGDIPKGYRVSRKKREHFSLILDSAKTNQTSVYFCASSWDRDSGNTLYFGEGSRLIVV.

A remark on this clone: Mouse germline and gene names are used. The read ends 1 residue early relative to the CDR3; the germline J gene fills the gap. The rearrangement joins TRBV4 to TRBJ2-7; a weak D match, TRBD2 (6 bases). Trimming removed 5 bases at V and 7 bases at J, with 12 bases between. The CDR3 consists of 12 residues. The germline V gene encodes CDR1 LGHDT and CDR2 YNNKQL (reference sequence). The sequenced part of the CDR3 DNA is TGTGCCAGCAGCCACTGGGTTGGGGAACAGTAC. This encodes CASSHWVGEQY. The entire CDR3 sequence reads CASSHWVGEQYF.

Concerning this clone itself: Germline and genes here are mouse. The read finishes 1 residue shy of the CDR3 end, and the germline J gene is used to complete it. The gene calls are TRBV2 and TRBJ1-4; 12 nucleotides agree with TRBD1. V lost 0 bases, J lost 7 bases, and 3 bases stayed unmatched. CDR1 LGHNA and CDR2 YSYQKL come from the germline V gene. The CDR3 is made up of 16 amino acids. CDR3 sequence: CASSQDGDRGLERLFF. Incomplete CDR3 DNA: TGTGCCAGCAGCCAAGATGGGGACAGGGGGCTCGAAAGATTATTT.

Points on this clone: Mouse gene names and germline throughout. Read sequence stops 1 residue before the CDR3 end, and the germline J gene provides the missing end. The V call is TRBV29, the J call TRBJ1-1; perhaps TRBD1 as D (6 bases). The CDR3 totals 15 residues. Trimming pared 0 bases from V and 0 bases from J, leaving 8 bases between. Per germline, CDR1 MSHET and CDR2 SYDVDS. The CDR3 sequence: CASSLSPGANTEVFF. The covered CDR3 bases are TGTGCTAGCAGTTTATCTCCAGGGGCAAACACAGAAGTCTTC.

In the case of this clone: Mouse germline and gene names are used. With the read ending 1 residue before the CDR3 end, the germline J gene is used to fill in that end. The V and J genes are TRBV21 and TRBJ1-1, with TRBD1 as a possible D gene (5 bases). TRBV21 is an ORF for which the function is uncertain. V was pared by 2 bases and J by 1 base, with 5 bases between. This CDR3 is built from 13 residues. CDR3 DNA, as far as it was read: TGTGCTAGCAGTCAAGGACAAAACACAGAAGTCTTC. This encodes CASSQGQNTEVF. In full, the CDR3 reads CASSQGQNTEVFF.

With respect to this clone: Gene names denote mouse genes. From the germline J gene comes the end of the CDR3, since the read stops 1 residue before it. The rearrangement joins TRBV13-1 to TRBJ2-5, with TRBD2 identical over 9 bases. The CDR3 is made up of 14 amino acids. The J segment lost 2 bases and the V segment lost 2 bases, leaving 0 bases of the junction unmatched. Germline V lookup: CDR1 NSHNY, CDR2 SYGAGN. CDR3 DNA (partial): TGTGCCAGCAGTGAACTGGGGGGCCAAGACACCCAGTAC. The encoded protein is CASSELGGQDTQY. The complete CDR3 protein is CASSELGGQDTQYF.

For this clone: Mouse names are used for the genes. The sequenced CDR3 bases are TGTGCCAGCAGTAGGGGACAGGGGCATAATTCGCCCCTCTAC. This gives the protein CASSRGQGHNSPLY. The CDR3 as a whole reads CASSRGQGHNSPLYF. This chain uses TRBV19 with TRBJ1-6; TRBD1 matches at 10 bases. The read halts 1 residue ahead of the CDR3 end, with the missing end drawn from the germline J gene. TRBJ1-6 is identified as an open reading frame with a role that is uncertain. V lost 3 bases, J lost 5 bases, and 2 bases stayed unmatched. The V gene's germline CDR1 is FNHDT and CDR2 SITEND (reference sequence). The CDR3 sequence is 15 residues long.

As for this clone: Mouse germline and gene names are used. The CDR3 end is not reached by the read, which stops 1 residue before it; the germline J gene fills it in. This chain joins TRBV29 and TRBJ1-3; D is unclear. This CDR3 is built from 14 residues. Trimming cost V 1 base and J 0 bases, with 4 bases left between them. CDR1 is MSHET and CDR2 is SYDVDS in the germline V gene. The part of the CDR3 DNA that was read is TGTGCTAGCAGTTTATGGGGTTCTGGAAATACGCTCTAT. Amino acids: CASSLWGSGNTLY. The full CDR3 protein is CASSLWGSGNTLYF. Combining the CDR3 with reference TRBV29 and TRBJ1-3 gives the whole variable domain DMKVTQMPRYLIKRMGENVLLECGQDMSHETMYWYRQDPGLGLQLIYISYDVDSNSEGDIPKGYRVSRKKREHFSLILDSAKTNQTSVYFCASSLWGSGNTLYFGEGSRLIVV.

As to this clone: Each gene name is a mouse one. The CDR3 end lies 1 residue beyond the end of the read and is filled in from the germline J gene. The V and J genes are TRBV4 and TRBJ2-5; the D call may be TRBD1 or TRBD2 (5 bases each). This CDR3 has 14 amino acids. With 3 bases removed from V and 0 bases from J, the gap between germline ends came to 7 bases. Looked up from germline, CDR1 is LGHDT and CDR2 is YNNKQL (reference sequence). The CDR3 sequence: CASSYRDNQDTQYF. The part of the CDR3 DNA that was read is TGTGCCAGCAGCTACCGGGACAACCAAGACACCCAGTAC.

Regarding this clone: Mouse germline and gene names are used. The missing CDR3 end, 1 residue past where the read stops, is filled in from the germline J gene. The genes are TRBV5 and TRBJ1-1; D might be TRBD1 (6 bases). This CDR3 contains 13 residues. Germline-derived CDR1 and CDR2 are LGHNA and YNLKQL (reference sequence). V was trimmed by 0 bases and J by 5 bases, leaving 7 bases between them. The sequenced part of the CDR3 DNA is TGTGCCAGCAGCCAAGACAGGGGTACAGAAGTCTTC. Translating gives CASSQDRGTEVF. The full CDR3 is CASSQDRGTEVFF.

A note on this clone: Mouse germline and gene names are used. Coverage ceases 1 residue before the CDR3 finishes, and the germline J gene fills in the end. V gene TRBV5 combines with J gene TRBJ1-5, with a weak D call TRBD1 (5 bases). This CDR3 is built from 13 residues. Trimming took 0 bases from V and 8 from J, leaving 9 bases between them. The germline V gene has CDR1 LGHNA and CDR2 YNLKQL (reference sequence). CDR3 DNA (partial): TGTGCCAGCAGCCAAGACAGGGAGGGAGCTCCGCTT. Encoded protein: CASSQDREGAPL. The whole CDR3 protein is CASSQDREGAPLF.

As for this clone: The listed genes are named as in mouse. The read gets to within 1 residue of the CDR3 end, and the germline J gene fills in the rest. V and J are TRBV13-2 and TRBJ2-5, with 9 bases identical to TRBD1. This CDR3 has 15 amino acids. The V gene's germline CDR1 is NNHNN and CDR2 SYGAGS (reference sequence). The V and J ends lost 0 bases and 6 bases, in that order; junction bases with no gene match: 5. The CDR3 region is CASGDATGGRDTQYF. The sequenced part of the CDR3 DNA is TGTGCCAGCGGTGATGCCACAGGGGGCCGGGACACCCAGTAC.

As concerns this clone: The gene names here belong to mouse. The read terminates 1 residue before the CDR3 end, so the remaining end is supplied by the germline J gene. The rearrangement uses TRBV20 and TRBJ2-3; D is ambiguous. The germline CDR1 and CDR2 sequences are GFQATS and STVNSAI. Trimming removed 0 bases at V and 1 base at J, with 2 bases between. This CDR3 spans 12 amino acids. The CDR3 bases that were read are TGTGGTGCTAGGGAGGGTGCAGAAACGCTGTAT. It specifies CGAREGAETLY. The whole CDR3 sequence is CGAREGAETLYF.

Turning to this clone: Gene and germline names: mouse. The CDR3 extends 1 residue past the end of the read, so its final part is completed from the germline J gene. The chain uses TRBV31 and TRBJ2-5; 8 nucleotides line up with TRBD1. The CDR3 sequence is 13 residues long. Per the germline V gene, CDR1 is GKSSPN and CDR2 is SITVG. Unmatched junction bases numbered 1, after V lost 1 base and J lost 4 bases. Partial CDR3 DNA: TGTGCCTGGAGTCCGACAGGGGAAGACACCCAGTAC. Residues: CAWSPTGEDTQY. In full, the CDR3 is CAWSPTGEDTQYF. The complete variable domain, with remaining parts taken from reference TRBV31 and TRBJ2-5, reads AQTIHQWPVAEIKAVGSPLSLGCTIKGKSSPNLYWYWQATGGTLQQLFYSITVGQVESVVQLNLSASRPKDDQFILSTEKLLLSHSGFYLCAWSPTGEDTQYFGPGTRLLVL.

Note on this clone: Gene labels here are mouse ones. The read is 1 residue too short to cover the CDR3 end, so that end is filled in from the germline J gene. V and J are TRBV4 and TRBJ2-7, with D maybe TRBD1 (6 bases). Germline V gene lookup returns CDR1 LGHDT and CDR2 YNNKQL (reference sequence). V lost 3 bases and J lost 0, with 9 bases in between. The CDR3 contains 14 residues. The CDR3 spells CASSYRDISYEQYF. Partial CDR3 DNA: TGTGCCAGCAGCTACCGGGACATCTCCTATGAACAGTAC.

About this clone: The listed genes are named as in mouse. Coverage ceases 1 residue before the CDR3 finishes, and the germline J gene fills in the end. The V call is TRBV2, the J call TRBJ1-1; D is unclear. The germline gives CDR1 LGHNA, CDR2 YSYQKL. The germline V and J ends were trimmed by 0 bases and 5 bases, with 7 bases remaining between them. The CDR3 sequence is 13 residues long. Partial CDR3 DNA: TGTGCCAGCAGCCAAGACCCAGTGACAGAAGTCTTC. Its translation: CASSQDPVTEVF. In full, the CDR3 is CASSQDPVTEVFF.

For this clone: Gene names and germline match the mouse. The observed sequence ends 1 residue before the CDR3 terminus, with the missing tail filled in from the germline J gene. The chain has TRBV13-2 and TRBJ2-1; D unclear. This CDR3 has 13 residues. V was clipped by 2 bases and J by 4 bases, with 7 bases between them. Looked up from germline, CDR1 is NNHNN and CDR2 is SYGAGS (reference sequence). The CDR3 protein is CASGDGQYAEQFF. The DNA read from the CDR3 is TGTGCCAGCGGTGACGGCCAGTATGCTGAGCAGTTC.

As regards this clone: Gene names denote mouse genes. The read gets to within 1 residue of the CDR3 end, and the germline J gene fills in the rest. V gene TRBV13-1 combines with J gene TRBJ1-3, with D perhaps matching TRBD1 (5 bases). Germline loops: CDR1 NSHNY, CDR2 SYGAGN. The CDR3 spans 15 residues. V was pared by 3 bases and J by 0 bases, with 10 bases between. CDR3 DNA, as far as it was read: TGTGCCAGCAGTGGGACAATACTTTCTGGAAATACGCTCTAT. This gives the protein CASSGTILSGNTLY. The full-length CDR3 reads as CASSGTILSGNTLYF.

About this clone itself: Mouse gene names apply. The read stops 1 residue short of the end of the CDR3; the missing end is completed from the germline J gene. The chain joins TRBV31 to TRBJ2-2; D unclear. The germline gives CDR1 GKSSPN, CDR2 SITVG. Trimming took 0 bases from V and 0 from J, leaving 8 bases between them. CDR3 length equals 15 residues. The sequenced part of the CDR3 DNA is TGTGCCTGGAGTCTAACAGAAACAAACACCGGGCAGCTCTAC. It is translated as CAWSLTETNTGQLY. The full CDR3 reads CAWSLTETNTGQLYF.